One TCR beta chain is described in this entry. CDR1 and CDR2 (germline): GTSNPN, SVGIG (reference sequence). Losses at the gene ends were 4 bases for V and 6 bases for J; bases not matched to a gene: 11. This CDR3 contains 15 residues. The data stem from a study of cytomegalovirus exposure and HLA in healthy donors. At the time of sampling, donors were nominally healthy, though unrecorded immune exposures were likely. PCR involved 60 Vbeta and 13 Jbeta primers. Using immunoSEQ multiplex PCR, the repertoire was profiled, and TCRdb retains in-frame clones only, with some absent. Of about 130,000 clones listed, more than 80% are singletons.

The sequence derives from a male donor in good health and CMV-seronegative. The source material was PBMCs. The J gene is TRBJ2-2, the V gene TRBV30; TRBD2 matches at 7 bases. The chain's CDR3 is CAWKETSLISGELFF. Written as DNA, the CDR3 is TGTGCCTGGAAAGAGACTAGCTTGATCTCCGGGGAGCTGTTTTTT.